The clone carrying this T cell receptor beta chain occurred a few times. As yet, its antigen is unknown. The PCR was carried out with 60 Vbeta primers and 13 Jbeta primers. Authors' methods: The authors later counted roughly 77 million unique TCR beta chains, around 9.9 million of them shared. Method: immunoSEQ multiplex PCR; TCRdb's copy keeps in-frame clones and lacks some. That table gives V, J and clone size, and the DNA gave D and trimming. The table lists 75,000 to 90,000 clones, more than 50% of them singletons. This entry is derived from a study of cytomegalovirus exposure and HLA in healthy donors. Regarding the study as a whole: According to a later analysis, most TCR beta chains associated with CMV appeared HLA-restricted. Follow-up analysis found HLA locus-dependent TCR association rates, highest for DRB1 and lowest for HLA-C. Three CMV-associated chains proved CMV antigen-specific in vitro.

Trimming shortened V by 3 bases and J by 2 bases, and 20 bases separated the two germline ends. From germline, CDR1 is SGHAT and CDR2 FQDESV (reference sequence). The CDR3 extends over 17 amino acids. The rearrangement joins TRBV11-1 to TRBJ2-7; TRBD2 might be the D (5 bases). The receptor's source is a middle-aged woman in good health and CMV-seropositive. Sequencing was done on a sample of PBMCs. CDR3 DNA: TGTGCCAGCAGCTTCTCCCCCCTGGCGGGCGCCACCTACGAGCAGTACTTC. Translating it yields CASSFSPLAGATYEQYF.